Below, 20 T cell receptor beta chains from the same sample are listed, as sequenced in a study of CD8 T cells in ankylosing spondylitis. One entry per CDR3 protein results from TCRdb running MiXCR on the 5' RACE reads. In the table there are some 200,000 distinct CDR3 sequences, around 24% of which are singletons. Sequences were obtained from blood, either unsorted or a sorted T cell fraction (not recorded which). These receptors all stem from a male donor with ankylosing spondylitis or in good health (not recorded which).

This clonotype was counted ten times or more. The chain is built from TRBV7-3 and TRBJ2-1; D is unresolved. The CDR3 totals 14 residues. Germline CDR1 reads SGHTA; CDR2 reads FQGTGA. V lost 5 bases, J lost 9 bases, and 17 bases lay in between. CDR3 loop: CASSVNLGPFEQFF. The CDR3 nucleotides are TGTGCCAGCAGCGTAAACCTAGGGCCCTTTGAGCAGTTCTTC.

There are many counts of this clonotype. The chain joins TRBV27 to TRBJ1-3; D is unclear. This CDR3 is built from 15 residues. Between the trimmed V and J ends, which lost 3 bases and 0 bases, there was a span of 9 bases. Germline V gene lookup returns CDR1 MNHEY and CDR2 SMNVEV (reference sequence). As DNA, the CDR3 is TGTGCCAGCAGTTTCGATCCTCGCTCTGGAAACACCATATATTTT. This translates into CASSFDPRSGNTIYF.

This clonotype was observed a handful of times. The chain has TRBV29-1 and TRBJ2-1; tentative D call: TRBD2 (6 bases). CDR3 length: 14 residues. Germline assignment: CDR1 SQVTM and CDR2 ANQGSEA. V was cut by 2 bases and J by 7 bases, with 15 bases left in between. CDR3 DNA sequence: TGCAGCGTTGAACGGGGACTCTTACTTAATGAGCAGTTCTTC. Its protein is CSVERGLLLNEQFF.

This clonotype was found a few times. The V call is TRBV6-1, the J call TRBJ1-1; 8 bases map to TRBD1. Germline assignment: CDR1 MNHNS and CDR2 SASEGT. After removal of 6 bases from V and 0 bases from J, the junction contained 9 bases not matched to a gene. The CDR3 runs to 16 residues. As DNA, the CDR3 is TGTGCCAGCAGCCACGTCCGGACAGGGCTGAACACTGAAGCTTTCTTT. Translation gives CASSHVRTGLNTEAFF.

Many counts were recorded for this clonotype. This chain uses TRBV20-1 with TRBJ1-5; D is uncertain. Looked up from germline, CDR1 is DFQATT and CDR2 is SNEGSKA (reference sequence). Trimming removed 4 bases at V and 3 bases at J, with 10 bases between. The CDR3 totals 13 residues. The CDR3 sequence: CSATPATNQPQHF. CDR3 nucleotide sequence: TGCAGTGCTACCCCGGCGACCAATCAGCCCCAGCATTTT.

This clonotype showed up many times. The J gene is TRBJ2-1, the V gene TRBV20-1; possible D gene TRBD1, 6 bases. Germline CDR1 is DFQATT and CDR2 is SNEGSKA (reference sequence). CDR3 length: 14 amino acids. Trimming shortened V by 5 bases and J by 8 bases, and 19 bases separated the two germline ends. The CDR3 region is CSAPKTGRLDEQFF. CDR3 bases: TGCAGTGCTCCCAAGACAGGCAGGCTGGATGAGCAGTTCTTC.

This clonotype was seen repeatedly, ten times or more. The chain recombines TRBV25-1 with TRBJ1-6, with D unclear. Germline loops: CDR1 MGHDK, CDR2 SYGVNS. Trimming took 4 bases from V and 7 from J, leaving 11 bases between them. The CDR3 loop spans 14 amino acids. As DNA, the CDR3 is TGTGCCAGCAGTGCCAGCCAACGGAATTCACCCCTCCACTTT. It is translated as CASSASQRNSPLHF.

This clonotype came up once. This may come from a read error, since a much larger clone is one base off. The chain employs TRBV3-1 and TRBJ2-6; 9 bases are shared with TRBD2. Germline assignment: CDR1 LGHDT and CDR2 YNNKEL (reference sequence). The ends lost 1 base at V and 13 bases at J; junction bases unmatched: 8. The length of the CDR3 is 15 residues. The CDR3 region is CASSQGQGLALVLTF. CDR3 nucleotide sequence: TGTGCCAGCAGCCAAGGTCAGGGACTAGCCCTGGTCCTGACTTTC.

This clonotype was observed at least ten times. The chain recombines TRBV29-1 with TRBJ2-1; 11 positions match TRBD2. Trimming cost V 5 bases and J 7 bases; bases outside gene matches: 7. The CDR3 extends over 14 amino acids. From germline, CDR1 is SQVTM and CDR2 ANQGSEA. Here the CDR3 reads CSVKKSSGRNEQFF. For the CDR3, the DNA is TGCAGCGTTAAGAAGTCTAGCGGGAGGAATGAGCAGTTCTTC.

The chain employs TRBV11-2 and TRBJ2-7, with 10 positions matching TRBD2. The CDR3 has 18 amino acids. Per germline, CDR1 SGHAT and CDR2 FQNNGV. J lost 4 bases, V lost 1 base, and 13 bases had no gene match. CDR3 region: CASSLVPKSGRAFYEQYF. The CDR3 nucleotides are TGTGCCAGCAGCTTAGTCCCCAAAAGCGGGAGGGCCTTTTACGAGCAGTACTTC.

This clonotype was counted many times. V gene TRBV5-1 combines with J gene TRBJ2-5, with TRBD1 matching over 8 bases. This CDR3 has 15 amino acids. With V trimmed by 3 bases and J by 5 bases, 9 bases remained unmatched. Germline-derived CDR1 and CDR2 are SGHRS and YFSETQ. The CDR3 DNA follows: TGCGCCAGCAGCTGGACAGGGAAGGGTGAGGAGACCCAGTACTTC. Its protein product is CASSWTGKGEETQYF.

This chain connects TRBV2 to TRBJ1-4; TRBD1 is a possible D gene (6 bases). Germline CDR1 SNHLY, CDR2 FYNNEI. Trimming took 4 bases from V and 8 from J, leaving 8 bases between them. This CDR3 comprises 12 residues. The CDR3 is CASSVQGEKLFF. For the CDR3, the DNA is TGTGCCAGCAGTGTGCAGGGGGAAAAACTGTTTTTT.

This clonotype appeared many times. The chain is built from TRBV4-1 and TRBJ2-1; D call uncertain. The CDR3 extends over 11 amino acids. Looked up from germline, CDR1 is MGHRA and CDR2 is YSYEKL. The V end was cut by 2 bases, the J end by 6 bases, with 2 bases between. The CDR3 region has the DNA TGCGCCAGCAGCCAACTCAATGAGCAGTTCTTC. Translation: CASSQLNEQFF.

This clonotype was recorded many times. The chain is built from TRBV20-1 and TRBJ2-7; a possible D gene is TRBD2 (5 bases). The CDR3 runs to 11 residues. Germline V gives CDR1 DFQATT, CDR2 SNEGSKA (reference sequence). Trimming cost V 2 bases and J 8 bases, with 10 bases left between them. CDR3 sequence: CSARPAGQQYF. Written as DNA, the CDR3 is TGCAGTGCTAGACCGGCGGGCCAGCAGTACTTC.

The CDR3 region has the DNA TGTGCCATCAGTGAGTCTGGCGAACGGGGGGTCCTGACTTTC. This translates into CAISESGERGVLTF. The chain combines TRBV10-3 with TRBJ2-6; the D gene is possibly TRBD2 (6 bases). Per the germline V gene, CDR1 is ENHRY and CDR2 is SYGVKD. Trimming shortened V by 0 bases and J by 13 bases, and 13 bases separated the two germline ends. This CDR3 has 14 amino acids.

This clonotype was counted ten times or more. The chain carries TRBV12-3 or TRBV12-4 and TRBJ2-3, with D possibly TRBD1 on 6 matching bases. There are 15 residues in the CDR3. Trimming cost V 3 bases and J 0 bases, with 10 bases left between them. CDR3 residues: CASSFQGRSTDTQYF. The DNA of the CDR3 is TGTGCCAGCAGTTTTCAGGGGCGCAGCACAGATACGCAGTATTTT.

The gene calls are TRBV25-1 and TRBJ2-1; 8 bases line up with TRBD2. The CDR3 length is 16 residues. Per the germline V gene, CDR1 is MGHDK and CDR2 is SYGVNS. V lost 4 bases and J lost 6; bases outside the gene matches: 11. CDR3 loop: CASSARGIAGSNEQFF. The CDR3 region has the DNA TGTGCCAGCAGTGCAAGGGGGATAGCGGGATCCAATGAGCAGTTCTTC.

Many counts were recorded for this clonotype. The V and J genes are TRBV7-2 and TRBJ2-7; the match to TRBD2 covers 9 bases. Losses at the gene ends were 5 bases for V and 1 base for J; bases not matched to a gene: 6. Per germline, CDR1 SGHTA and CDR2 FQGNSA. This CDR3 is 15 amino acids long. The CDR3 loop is CASSQKTSGSYEQYF. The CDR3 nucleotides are TGTGCCAGCAGCCAAAAGACTAGCGGTTCCTACGAGCAGTACTTC.

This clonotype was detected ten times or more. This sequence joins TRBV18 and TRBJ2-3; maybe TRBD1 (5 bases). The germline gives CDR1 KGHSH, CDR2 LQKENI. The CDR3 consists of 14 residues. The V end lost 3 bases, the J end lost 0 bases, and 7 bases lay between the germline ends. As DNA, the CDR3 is TGTGCCAGCTCACCCCCAGGGAGCACAGATACGCAGTATTTT. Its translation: CASSPPGSTDTQYF.

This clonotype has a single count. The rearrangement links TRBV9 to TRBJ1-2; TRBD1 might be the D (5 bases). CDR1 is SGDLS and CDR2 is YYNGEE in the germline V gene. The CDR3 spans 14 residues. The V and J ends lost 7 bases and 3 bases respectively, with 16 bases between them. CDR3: CASARAGRDYGYTF. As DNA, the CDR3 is TGTGCCAGCGCCCGGGCAGGGAGAGACTATGGCTACACCTTC.